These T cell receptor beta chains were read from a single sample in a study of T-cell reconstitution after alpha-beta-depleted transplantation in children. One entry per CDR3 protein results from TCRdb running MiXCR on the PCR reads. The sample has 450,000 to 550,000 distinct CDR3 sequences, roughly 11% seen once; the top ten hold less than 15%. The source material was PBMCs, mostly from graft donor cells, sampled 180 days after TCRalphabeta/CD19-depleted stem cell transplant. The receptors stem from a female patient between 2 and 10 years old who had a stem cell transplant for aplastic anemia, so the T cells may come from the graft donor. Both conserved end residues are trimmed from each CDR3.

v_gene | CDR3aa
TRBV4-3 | ASSQGGLDTDTQY
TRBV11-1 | ASSSPRGNKSGANGLT
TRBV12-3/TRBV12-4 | ASSSDEGGFNEQF
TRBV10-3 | AIGGTGDNQPQH
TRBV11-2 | ASSLERGATGQFFEAF
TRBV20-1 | SAPTGDQETQY
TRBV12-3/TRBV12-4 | ASSPVTGGTDTQY
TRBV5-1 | ASNLGPSSYNEQF
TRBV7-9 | ASSSLGRSGANVLT
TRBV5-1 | ASSLDRELNTEAF
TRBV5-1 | ASSFSPIEQLF
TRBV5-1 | ASSPDGTSVWDTQY
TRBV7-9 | ASSSITSGSDTQY
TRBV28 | ASSPREGHNEQF
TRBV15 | ATSRVPGAYEQY
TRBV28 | ASSFRGAGEQF
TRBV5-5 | ASSLTGTNTEAF
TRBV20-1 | SARERNQPQH
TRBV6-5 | ASSYGTGGLH
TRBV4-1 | ASSQGGWGQLLNQPQH
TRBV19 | ASSPDRGNQPQH
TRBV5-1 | ASSFRLAGIQETQY